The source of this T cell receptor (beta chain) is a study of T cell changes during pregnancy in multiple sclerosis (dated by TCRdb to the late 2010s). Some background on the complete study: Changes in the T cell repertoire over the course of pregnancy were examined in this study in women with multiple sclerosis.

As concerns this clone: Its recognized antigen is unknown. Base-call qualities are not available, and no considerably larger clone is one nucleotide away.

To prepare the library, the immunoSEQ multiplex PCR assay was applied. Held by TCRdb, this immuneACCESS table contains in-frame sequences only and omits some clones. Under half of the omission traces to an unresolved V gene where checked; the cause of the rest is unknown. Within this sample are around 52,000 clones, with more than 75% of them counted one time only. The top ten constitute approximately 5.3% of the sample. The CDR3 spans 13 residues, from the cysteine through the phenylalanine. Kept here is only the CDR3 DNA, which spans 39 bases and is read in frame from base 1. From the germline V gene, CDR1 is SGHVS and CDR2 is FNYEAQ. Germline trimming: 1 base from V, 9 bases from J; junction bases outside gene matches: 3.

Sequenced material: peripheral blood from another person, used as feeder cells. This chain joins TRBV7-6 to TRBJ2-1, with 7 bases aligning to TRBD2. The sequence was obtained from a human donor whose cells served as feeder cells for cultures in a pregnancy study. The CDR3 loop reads CASSLGLAVEQFF. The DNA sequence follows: TGTGCCAGCAGCTTAGGACTAGCTGTTGAGCAGTTCTTC.